This is a list of T cell receptor beta chains from one sample in a study of blood T cell repertoires in COVID-19. Sequenced by immunoSEQ multiplex PCR; TCRdb stores in-frame clones only, minus some. The data show some 390,000 clones, 75% to 90% seen once. Specimen: PBMCs or T cells enriched from blood (not recorded which). The source is a young man who had recovered from COVID-19. Each CDR3 is given with its conserved first and last residue. The order of the fields is clone size, J gene, D gene, V gene, CDR3 DNA, CDR3 protein. A D gene is named only where the DNA matches it firmly. Clone size is shown for a subset of rows, as once, few, many or a class of expanded clone.

>once|TRBJ1-3|.|TRBV6-5
TGTGCCAGCAGTACAAACAGGGTTTCTGGAAACACCATATATTTT
CASSTNRVSGNTIYF
>.|TRBJ1-5|TRBD1|TRBV16
TGTGCCAGCAGCCGACAGGGGATAGTCGGTCAGCCCCAGCATTTT
CASSRQGIVGQPQHF
>once|TRBJ2-7|.|TRBV28
TGTGCCAGCAGTTTTATCGACAGAGACTACGAGCAGTACTTC
CASSFIDRDYEQYF
>.|TRBJ2-7|.|TRBV6-5
TGTGCCAGCAGTTACTCAGCCTTCTACGAGCAGTACTTC
CASSYSAFYEQYF
>.|TRBJ2-5|TRBD2|TRBV14
TGTGCCAGCAGCCAACAGTTAGCGGGAGCGACCCAGTACTTC
CASSQQLAGATQYF
>few|TRBJ1-2|TRBD1|TRBV5-5
TGTGCCAGCAGCTCCTCGACAGGGGGCGATGGCTACACCTTC
CASSSSTGGDGYTF
>.|TRBJ1-2|TRBD1|TRBV2
TGTGCCTCCCAGGGACAGGGGACTGGCTACACCTTC
CASQGQGTGYTF
>.|TRBJ1-6|TRBD1|TRBV27
TGTGCCAGCAGCAACTTACAGGGGGCCCTTTATAATTCACCCCTCCACTTT
CASSNLQGALYNSPLHF
>once|TRBJ1-1|.|TRBV20-1
TGCAGTGCTAGCAACAGGGTTCGGGCTTTCTTT
CSASNRVRAFF
>.|TRBJ2-1|TRBD2|TRBV7-6
TGTGCCAGCAGCCGCGGACTAGCTTGGGATGAGCAGTTCTTC
CASSRGLAWDEQFF
>.|TRBJ1-5|.|TRBV29-1
TGCAGCGTGCAGGTGTTGGGCAATCAGCCCCAGCATTTT
CSVQVLGNQPQHF